The sequence of this T cell receptor beta chain was determined in a study of T cell responses to AZD1222 COVID-19 vaccine. The V gene lost 7 bases and the J gene lost 3 bases, with 24 bases spanning the gap. Germline lookup yields CDR1 MDHEN and CDR2 SYDVKM. The CDR3 totals 17 residues. In its sample, this clone was seen once. Antigen specificity is unknown. Only in-frame clones appear in the TCRdb table, and some are missing; sequencing was by immunoSEQ multiplex PCR. The repertoire holds about 48,000 clones, with 65% to 90% as singletons. Overall study findings and caveats: The study found vaccine-associated CD4 TCRs spanning spike, dominant at 160-218 and 743-854.

Sequencing was performed on peripheral blood, taken 28 days after the second AZD1222 dose. The chain has TRBV28 and TRBJ1-1; D call uncertain. This clonotype was obtained from an adult who received the AZD1222 COVID-19 vaccine. This chain's CDR3 is CASTKRRTQKYHTEAFF. DNA of the CDR3: TGTGCCAGCACCAAGAGACGGACTCAAAAATACCACACTGAAGCTTTCTTT.